These 20 T cell receptor beta chains share one sample of origin, sequenced in a study of early T cells in non-severe SARS-CoV-2 infection. TCRdb redid the calling of the 5' RACE reads with MiXCR, one entry per CDR3 protein. The sample holds around 70,000 distinct CDR3 sequences, 12% seen once. The sequenced sample was whole blood. Source of these receptors: an adult who was a healthcare worker with PCR-confirmed SARS-CoV-2 infection or an uninfected control (not recorded which).

There are many counts of this clonotype. The rearrangement links TRBV2 to TRBJ2-1; 10 positions match TRBD2. Germline V lookup: CDR1 SNHLY, CDR2 FYNNEI. The V segment lost 6 bases and the J segment 13 bases; nucleotides outside the gene matches: 18. This CDR3 has 16 amino acids. The CDR3 coding sequence is TGTGCCAGCAGCTCCCCGACTAGCGGGCCCCAAAAGGAACAGTTCTTC. It translates to CASSSPTSGPQKEQFF.

In this sample, this clonotype turned up many times. The rearrangement joins TRBV20-1 to TRBJ1-5, with TRBD1 matching over 7 bases. CDR1 and CDR2 from the germline V gene are DFQATT and SNEGSKA (reference sequence). Trimming at V came to 3 bases and at J to 1 base, leaving 9 bases not matched to a gene. The CDR3 extends over 16 amino acids. CDR3 amino acids: CSARTRAGGSNQPQHF. DNA for the CDR3: TGCAGTGCTAGGACCCGGGCAGGGGGAAGCAATCAGCCCCAGCATTTT.

This clonotype was recorded many times. The chain has TRBV2 and TRBJ2-2; D is uncertain. Germline CDR1 SNHLY, CDR2 FYNNEI. Trimming removed 5 bases at V and 0 bases at J, with 10 bases between. This CDR3 contains 15 residues. In nucleotides, the CDR3 is TGTGCCAGCAGTCCCTTCACATCGAACACCGGGGAGCTGTTTTTT. It specifies CASSPFTSNTGELFF.

In DNA form, the CDR3 reads TGTGCTAGTGGCCCTCCTACTTATAGCAATCAGCCCCAGCATTTT. This codes for CASGPPTYSNQPQHF. The rearrangement joins TRBV12-5 to TRBJ1-5; D remains ambiguous. Germline CDR1 LGHNT, CDR2 FRNRAP. V lost 6 bases and J lost 0, with 12 bases in between. This CDR3 contains 15 residues. The whole variable domain, filled in from reference TRBV12-5 and TRBJ1-5, reads DARVTQTPRHKVTEMGQEVTMRCQPILGHNTVFWYRQTMMQGLELLAYFRNRAPLDDSGMPKDRFSAEMPDATLATLKIQPSEPRDSAVYFCASGPPTYSNQPQHFGDGTRLSIL.

The V call is TRBV12-3 or TRBV12-4, the J call TRBJ2-7; 9 bases line up with TRBD1. The CDR3 sequence is 14 residues long. With V trimmed by 7 bases and J by 3 bases, 7 bases remained unmatched. The CDR3 region is CASKPGQGSYEQYF. The CDR3, as DNA: TGTGCCAGCAAACCGGGACAGGGTAGCTACGAGCAGTACTTC.

This clonotype was seen ten or more times. The chain employs TRBV28 and TRBJ2-7; D might be TRBD2 (6 bases). V was trimmed by 5 bases and J by 0 bases, leaving 26 bases between them. The germline gives CDR1 MDHEN, CDR2 SYDVKM. This CDR3 has 19 amino acids. The CDR3 spells CASSGYPGTLKGSSYEQYF. The CDR3 bases are TGTGCCAGCAGTGGATACCCCGGGACTTTGAAAGGGTCCTCCTACGAGCAGTACTTC.

This clonotype was recorded many times. This chain connects TRBV9 to TRBJ2-1; D is ambiguous. V was pared by 0 bases and J by 4 bases, with 8 bases between. CDR1 is SGDLS and CDR2 is YYNGEE in the germline V gene. This CDR3 is 14 amino acids long. The CDR3 nucleotides are TGTGCCAGCAGCGTAGCGGGCCTGTACAATGAGCAGTTCTTC. It encodes CASSVAGLYNEQFF.

V is TRBV7-9 and J is TRBJ2-3, with D unresolved. The V gene's germline CDR1 is SEHNR and CDR2 FQNEAQ (reference sequence). V was clipped by 3 bases and J by 0 bases, with 7 bases between them. The CDR3 has 14 amino acids. This CDR3 is CASSFGPSTDTQYF. The DNA for the CDR3 is TGTGCCAGCAGCTTTGGGCCAAGCACAGATACGCAGTATTTT.

The chain is built from TRBV7-9 and TRBJ2-3; TRBD1 matches 10 bases. The CDR3 runs 18 residues. From germline, CDR1 is SEHNR and CDR2 FQNEAQ (reference sequence). J gave up 3 bases and V 0 bases, and 9 bases lay outside the gene matches. The CDR3 region is CASSLAVGQGDRTDTQYF. CDR3 bases: TGTGCCAGCAGCTTAGCTGTCGGACAGGGGGACCGGACAGATACGCAGTATTTT.

The V gene is TRBV29-1, the J gene TRBJ2-5; no firm D call. V lost 6 bases and J lost 5, with 10 bases in between. The CDR3 has 11 amino acids. Per the germline V gene, CDR1 is SQVTM and CDR2 is ANQGSEA. Here the CDR3 reads CSVAQAETQYF. The CDR3 bases are TGCAGCGTCGCCCAGGCCGAGACCCAGTACTTC.

The chain is built from TRBV5-4 and TRBJ2-7; TRBD2 aligns across 8 bases. Per germline, CDR1 SGHNT and CDR2 YYREEE (reference sequence). Unmatched junction bases numbered 12, after V lost 4 bases and J lost 6 bases. CDR3 size: 15 residues. The CDR3 DNA sequence: TGTGCCAGCAGCCGGGGACTATCGGGAGGGCGCGAGCAGTACTTC. Translation: CASSRGLSGGREQYF.

At least ten counts were recorded for this clonotype. The genes are TRBV28 and TRBJ2-3, with a weak D call TRBD2 (5 bases). V gave up 5 bases and J gave up 3 bases, with 9 bases separating them. Germline CDR1 reads MDHEN; CDR2 reads SYDVKM. The CDR3 consists of 13 residues. The CDR3 loop is CASSTPGTDTQYF. For the CDR3, the DNA is TGTGCCAGCAGTACCCCGGGGACAGATACGCAGTATTTT.

The V and J genes are TRBV5-3 and TRBJ2-7; the D is unclear. TRBV5-3 is treated as an ORF (open reading frame) with a function not yet certain. This CDR3 comprises 12 residues. With 2 bases removed from V and 2 bases from J, the gap between germline ends came to 5 bases. In DNA, the CDR3 is TGTGCCAGAAGCTTTGGGACCTACGAGCAGTACTTC. The encoded protein is CARSFGTYEQYF.

There are many counts of this clonotype. The chain recombines TRBV7-2 with TRBJ2-5, with D perhaps matching TRBD2 (6 bases). The CDR3 runs to 15 residues. Looked up from germline, CDR1 is SGHTA and CDR2 is FQGNSA. The ends were cut back, 1 base at V and 4 bases at J, with 13 bases in the middle. CDR3 residues: CASSLGGAGGETQYF. The CDR3, as DNA: TGTGCCAGCAGCTTAGGAGGGGCCGGGGGAGAGACCCAGTACTTC.

This clonotype turned up a few times. The V and J genes are TRBV7-8 and TRBJ1-2, with unresolved D. CDR3 size: 14 residues. V gave up 4 bases and J gave up 2 bases, with 11 bases separating them. Germline CDR1 is SGHVS and CDR2 is FQNEAQ. CDR3 sequence reads: CASSSAETNYGYTF. The CDR3 DNA reads TGTGCCAGCAGCTCCGCCGAGACGAACTATGGCTACACCTTC.

Here the CDR3 reads CASTPPGVSTDTQYF. The CDR3 DNA reads TGTGCCAGCACTCCCCCAGGAGTCAGCACAGATACGCAGTATTTT. The V gene is TRBV7-9, the J gene TRBJ2-3; D is ambiguous. The CDR3 spans 15 residues. CDR1 and CDR2 from the germline V gene are SEHNR and FQNEAQ (reference sequence). The germline V and J ends were trimmed by 7 bases and 0 bases, with 14 bases remaining between them.

This clonotype was seen more than once but under ten times. This rearrangement joins TRBV7-3 to TRBJ1-6; 7 positions match TRBD1. The V and J ends lost 8 bases and 7 bases, in that order; junction bases with no gene match: 8. Germline values: CDR1 SGHTA, CDR2 FQGTGA. The CDR3 totals 14 residues. In DNA, the CDR3 is TGTGCCAGCGGATCGACAGGGTGGAATTCACCCCTCCACTTT. As protein: CASGSTGWNSPLHF.

This clonotype showed up many times. The V gene is TRBV5-1, the J gene TRBJ1-1; TRBD1 matches at 9 bases. The germline gives CDR1 SGHRS, CDR2 YFSETQ. The junction had 5 bases not matched to a gene; V was cut back by 4 bases and J by 1 base. The length of the CDR3 is 15 residues. The CDR3 spells CASSVQGATNTEAFF. The CDR3 nucleotides read TGCGCCAGCAGCGTACAGGGGGCGACGAACACTGAAGCTTTCTTT.

This clonotype was observed at least ten times. This chain joins TRBV5-1 and TRBJ2-5, with D tentatively TRBD1 (5 bases). The germline V gene encodes CDR1 SGHRS and CDR2 YFSETQ. V was cut by 4 bases and J by 0 bases, with 10 bases left in between. This CDR3 comprises 14 residues. The CDR3 reads CASSPTEYQETQYF. CDR3 nucleotide sequence: TGCGCCAGCAGCCCGACAGAGTACCAAGAGACCCAGTACTTC.

This clonotype was counted ten times or more. The chain recombines TRBV6-5 with TRBJ2-7, with a weak D call TRBD1 (6 bases). Germline CDR1 is MNHEY and CDR2 is SVGAGI. Between the trimmed V and J ends, which lost 3 bases and 0 bases, there was a span of 15 bases. This CDR3 contains 16 residues. CDR3 in DNA: TGTGCCAGCAGTTATTCACGAACACAGGGCTCCTACGAGCAGTACTTC. It specifies CASSYSRTQGSYEQYF.